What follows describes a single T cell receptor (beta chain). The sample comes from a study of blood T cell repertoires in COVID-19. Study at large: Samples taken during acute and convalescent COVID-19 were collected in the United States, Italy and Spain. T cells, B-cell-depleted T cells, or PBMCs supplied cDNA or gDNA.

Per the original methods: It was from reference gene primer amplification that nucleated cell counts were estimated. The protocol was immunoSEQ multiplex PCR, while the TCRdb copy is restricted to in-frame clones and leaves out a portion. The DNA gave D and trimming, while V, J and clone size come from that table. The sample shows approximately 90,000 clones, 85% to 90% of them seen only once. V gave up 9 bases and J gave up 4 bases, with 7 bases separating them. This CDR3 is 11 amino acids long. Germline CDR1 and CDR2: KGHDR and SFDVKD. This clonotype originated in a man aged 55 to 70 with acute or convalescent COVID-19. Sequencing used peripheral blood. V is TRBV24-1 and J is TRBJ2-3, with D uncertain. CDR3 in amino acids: CATGFADTQYF. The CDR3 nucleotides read TGTGCCACCGGCTTTGCAGATACGCAGTATTTT.